One and the same sample provided the 29 T cell receptor beta chains below, sequenced in a study of somatic mutations in cytotoxic T cells in rheumatoid arthritis. TCRdb keeps only in-frame clones here, not all; method: immunoSEQ multiplex PCR. The table records about 3,300 clones, around 83% of them present only once. Sequencing input: CD8+ T cells sorted from blood. The receptors stem from a woman aged 45-60 years with rheumatoid arthritis.

This clone appeared a few times. The rearrangement links TRBV21-1 to TRBJ2-1; the DNA was not used to check the table's D call, TRBD2. TRBV21-1 is assigned pseudogene status. The CDR3 covers 10 residues. CDR3 sequence: CARLVNEQFF. The DNA for the CDR3 is TGTGCCAGACTAGTCAATGAGCAGTTCTTC.

The chain employs TRBV19 and TRBJ1-1; D call uncertain. V lost 5 bases, J lost 11 bases, and 15 bases lay in between. The germline CDR1 and CDR2 sequences are LNHDA and SQIVND (reference sequence). The CDR3 totals 12 residues. The CDR3 loop is CASSLGSKEAFF. In DNA, the CDR3 is TGTGCCAGTAGTCTAGGGTCGAAGGAGGCTTTCTTT.

This clone has a handful of counts. V is TRBV2 and J is TRBJ2-5; TRBD2 agrees at 8 bases. The CDR3 totals 18 residues. The V and J ends lost 5 bases and 5 bases, in that order; junction bases with no gene match: 19. Germline V gene sequence: CDR1 SNHLY, CDR2 FYNNEI. The CDR3: CASSTLAGASLPGETQYF. The CDR3 DNA is TGTGCCAGCAGTACGCTAGCGGGTGCTTCCCTCCCTGGGGAGACCCAGTACTTC.

This clone has only a few counts. The chain joins TRBV10-3 to TRBJ1-5; D is perhaps TRBD1 (6 bases). Per germline, CDR1 ENHRY and CDR2 SYGVKD. V was trimmed by 6 bases and J by 3 bases, leaving 9 bases between them. CDR3 size: 13 residues. The CDR3 coding sequence is TGTGCCATCAGCCGGGACAACAATCAGCCCCAGCATTTT. It specifies CAISRDNNQPQHF.

The J gene is TRBJ2-7, the V gene TRBV29-1; 7 positions match TRBD2. The germline gives CDR1 SQVTM, CDR2 ANQGSEA. The junction had 6 bases not matched to a gene; V was cut back by 4 bases and J by 3 bases. This CDR3 region has 13 residues. The CDR3: CSVVLAAGYEQYF. The CDR3 region has the DNA TGCAGCGTTGTTCTAGCGGCCGGCTACGAGCAGTACTTC.

V is TRBV19 and J is TRBJ1-2; the D is unclear. The CDR3 has 13 residues. From germline, CDR1 is LNHDA and CDR2 SQIVND (reference sequence). The V end was cut by 3 bases, the J end by 6 bases, with 11 bases between. This CDR3 is CASSIMEGDGYTF. The CDR3 nucleotides are TGTGCCAGTAGTATTATGGAAGGAGATGGCTACACCTTC. The variable domain in full, with the rest retrieved from reference TRBV19 and TRBJ1-2, is DGGITQSPKYLFRKEGQNVTLSCEQNLNHDAMYWYRQDPGQGLRLIYYSQIVNDFQKGDIAEGYSVSREKKESFPLTVTSAQKNPTAFYLCASSIMEGDGYTFGSGTRLTVV.

The V and J genes are TRBV6-1 and TRBJ2-7, with 7 bases aligning to TRBD2. The CDR3 has 16 amino acids. From germline, CDR1 is MNHNS and CDR2 SASEGT. V was clipped by 0 bases and J by 5 bases; unmatched bases: 10. The CDR3 DNA reads as TGTGCCAGCAGTGAAGCGCTGGGCGGGAGAAAGGACGAGCAGTACTTC. This translates into CASSEALGGRKDEQYF.

V and J are TRBV5-1 and TRBJ2-7, with TRBD1 matching over 12 bases. The CDR3 has 15 residues. Per the germline V gene, CDR1 is SGHRS and CDR2 is YFSETQ. With 2 bases clipped from V and 5 bases from J, the junction kept 5 bases outside the gene matches. The CDR3 bases are TGCGCCAGCAGCTTCCGGGACAGGGGGCTAGACGAGCAGTACTTC. Translated, it gives CASSFRDRGLDEQYF.

This clone was recorded a few times. This chain connects TRBV27 to TRBJ2-7; 7 bases are a match to TRBD2. The germline CDR1 and CDR2 sequences are MNHEY and SMNVEV (reference sequence). This CDR3 is 14 amino acids long. V gave up 4 bases and J gave up 2 bases; unmatched junction bases: 5. The chain's CDR3 is CASSYSGYAYEQYF. DNA for the CDR3: TGTGCCAGCAGTTATAGCGGGTACGCCTACGAGCAGTACTTC.

Only one count was recorded for this clone. This chain connects TRBV10-3 to TRBJ1-4; 10 positions agree with TRBD1. V was pared by 8 bases and J by 8 bases, with 8 bases of the junction left unmatched. The germline V gene has CDR1 ENHRY and CDR2 SYGVKD. The length of the CDR3 is 14 residues. The CDR3 loop is CAIGDRGRDEKLFF. The CDR3 coding sequence is TGTGCCATCGGGGACAGGGGCAGAGACGAAAAACTGTTTTTT.

This clone occurred a few times. The chain couples TRBV5-1 to TRBJ2-1; the D gene is possibly TRBD2 (6 bases). Germline loops: CDR1 SGHRS, CDR2 YFSETQ. The CDR3 has 12 residues. The V end lost 6 bases, the J end lost 9 bases, and 13 bases lay between the germline ends. The CDR3 DNA is TGCGCCAGCACCCCGGAGGGCGGTGAGCAGTTCTTC. This codes for CASTPEGGEQFF.

The gene calls are TRBV7-8 and TRBJ2-2; 7 bases are a match to TRBD1. V lost 3 bases, J lost 5 bases, and 9 bases stayed unmatched. Germline loops: CDR1 SGHVS, CDR2 FQNEAQ. The CDR3 consists of 16 residues. The CDR3 reads CASSFLVGGGTGELFF. The CDR3 bases are TGTGCCAGCAGCTTCCTAGTAGGGGGCGGTACCGGGGAGCTGTTTTTT.

This clone was recorded only once. The chain uses TRBV2 and TRBJ2-2, with 8 nucleotides matching TRBD1. Germline values: CDR1 SNHLY, CDR2 FYNNEI. The CDR3 covers 14 residues. Losses at the gene ends were 8 bases for V and 1 base for J; bases not matched to a gene: 3. The CDR3 DNA sequence: TGTGCCAGCCTCGGGACAGGGAACACCGGGGAGCTGTTTTTT. It codes for CASLGTGNTGELFF.

The V gene is TRBV6-5, the J gene TRBJ2-2; D may be TRBD2 (6 bases). From germline, CDR1 is MNHEY and CDR2 SVGAGI. The V gene lost 0 bases and the J gene lost 2 bases, with 10 bases spanning the gap. This CDR3 spans 16 amino acids. DNA of the CDR3: TGTGCCAGCAGTTACTCGGACTACATCAACACCGGGGAGCTGTTTTTT. The encoded protein is CASSYSDYINTGELFF.

This clone was detected only once. The CDR3 nucleotides are TGTGCCAGCAGCTCGAACACCGGGACAGGGGGACCTAATGAAAAACTGTTTTTT. Its translation is CASSSNTGTGGPNEKLFF. This chain joins TRBV7-9 and TRBJ1-4; 11 bases agree with TRBD1. V shed 4 bases, J shed 3 bases, and the junction held 10 bases outside the gene matches. Germline V lookup: CDR1 SEHNR, CDR2 FQNEAQ (reference sequence). This CDR3 is built from 18 residues.

This sequence joins TRBV27 and TRBJ1-2; weak D call: TRBD1 (6 bases). The germline V and J ends were trimmed by 2 bases and 1 base, with 17 bases remaining between them. Germline-derived CDR1 and CDR2 are MNHEY and SMNVEV (reference sequence). The CDR3 extends over 17 amino acids. CDR3 region: CASSLGGRGTLNYGYTF. The DNA for the CDR3 is TGTGCCAGCAGTTTAGGGGGCAGGGGAACGCTTAACTATGGCTACACCTTC.

This clone is judged large. The chain recombines TRBV6-5 with TRBJ1-5, with 9 bases that match TRBD1. Germline V CDR1 and CDR2: MNHEY, SVGAGI. The CDR3 has 13 residues. V lost 6 bases and J lost 6; bases outside the gene matches: 3. The CDR3 sequence is CASSTGGGQPQHF. DNA for the CDR3: TGTGCCAGCAGCACAGGGGGCGGTCAGCCCCAGCATTTT.

The chain recombines TRBV13 with TRBJ2-5, with D possibly being TRBD1 (6 bases). The CDR3 has 16 residues. Germline V gene lookup returns CDR1 PRHDT and CDR2 FYEKMQ (reference sequence). The V and J ends lost 5 bases and 0 bases respectively, with 16 bases between them. The CDR3 loop reads CASSLSHTGNQETQYF. CDR3 sequence (DNA): TGTGCCAGCAGCCTTTCCCACACAGGGAACCAAGAGACCCAGTACTTC.

This chain joins TRBV29-1 and TRBJ2-6; D possibly corresponds to TRBD2 (5 bases). Germline CDR1 and CDR2: SQVTM and ANQGSEA. Trimming took 0 bases from V and 2 from J, leaving 5 bases between them. This CDR3 region has 14 residues. The CDR3: CSVEERAGANVLTF. CDR3 DNA: TGCAGCGTTGAAGAGAGGGCTGGGGCCAACGTCCTGACTTTC.

This clone appeared a single time. The V call is TRBV28, the J call TRBJ1-2; the D gene is possibly TRBD1 (6 bases). The germline V and J ends were trimmed by 5 bases and 3 bases, with 13 bases remaining between them. CDR1 and CDR2 (germline): MDHEN, SYDVKM. The CDR3 is 14 amino acids. The CDR3 loop reads CASSPQGWDYGYTF. The DNA of the CDR3 is TGTGCCAGCAGTCCACAGGGTTGGGACTATGGCTACACCTTC.

The genes are TRBV19 and TRBJ1-5; D not certain. V was shortened by 8 bases and J by 5 bases, with 13 bases between the two germline ends. The CDR3 extends over 13 amino acids. Germline V gene data show CDR1 as LNHDA and CDR2 as SQIVND (reference sequence). CDR3 nucleotides: TGTGCCAGTGGGCTATTTTTCGATCAGCCCCAGCATTTT. It codes for CASGLFFDQPQHF.

The V and J genes are TRBV4-1 and TRBJ2-7, with D possibly being TRBD2 (5 bases). CDR1 and CDR2 from the germline V gene are MGHRA and YSYEKL. This CDR3 region has 13 residues. V was clipped by 2 bases and J by 5 bases, with 10 bases between them. In nucleotides, the CDR3 is TGCGCCAGCAGCCAAAGACACGGGAACGAGCAGTACTTC. Translating it yields CASSQRHGNEQYF.

J is TRBJ1-1 and V is TRBV28; D is possibly TRBD1 (5 bases). The CDR3 loop spans 12 amino acids. Trimming stripped 9 bases from V and 4 bases from J, with 12 bases between. Germline CDR1 reads MDHEN; CDR2 reads SYDVKM. The CDR3: CASGWGVTEAFF. The DNA for the CDR3 is TGTGCCAGTGGGTGGGGGGTCACTGAAGCTTTCTTT.

This chain joins TRBV7-9 and TRBJ2-3; a possible D gene is TRBD1 (5 bases). The CDR3 is 15 amino acids. V was pared by 4 bases and J by 3 bases, with 14 bases between. Germline assignment: CDR1 SEHNR and CDR2 FQNEAQ (reference sequence). The CDR3 protein is CASSSQEELTDTQYF. DNA for the CDR3: TGTGCCAGCAGCTCACAGGAAGAGCTAACAGATACGCAGTATTTT.

The chain joins TRBV29-1 to TRBJ2-1, with TRBD2 matching 7 bases. The V gene's germline CDR1 is SQVTM and CDR2 ANQGSEA. V lost 3 bases to trimming and J lost 8 bases; unmatched junction nucleotides: 10. The CDR3 is 14 amino acids. CDR3 sequence (DNA): TGCAGCGTTGATGGGGGAGGGGATAGCGATGAGCAGTTCTTC. It yields the protein CSVDGGGDSDEQFF.

The chain recombines TRBV27 with TRBJ2-5, with 8 bases matching TRBD2. Germline values: CDR1 MNHEY, CDR2 SMNVEV (reference sequence). J gave up 5 bases and V 5 bases, and 16 bases lay outside the gene matches. This CDR3 is built from 17 residues. The CDR3 sequence is CASSLYPSGTSAETQYF. In nucleotides, the CDR3 is TGTGCCAGCAGTCTTTATCCGTCCGGGACTAGTGCGGAGACCCAGTACTTC.

The rearrangement links TRBV19 to TRBJ2-2, with 7 bases identical to TRBD1. Per the germline V gene, CDR1 is LNHDA and CDR2 is SQIVND (reference sequence). With V trimmed by 4 bases and J by 2 bases, 10 bases remained unmatched. This CDR3 contains 17 residues. For the CDR3, the DNA is TGTGCCAGTAGTAAAGGACAGGAGGATTATAACACCGGGGAGCTGTTTTTT. It specifies CASSKGQEDYNTGELFF. Full variable domain (remainder filled in from reference TRBV19 and TRBJ2-2): DGGITQSPKYLFRKEGQNVTLSCEQNLNHDAMYWYRQDPGQGLRLIYYSQIVNDFQKGDIAEGYSVSREKKESFPLTVTSAQKNPTAFYLCASSKGQEDYNTGELFFGEGSRLTVL.

This rearrangement joins TRBV29-1 to TRBJ2-5; 9 nucleotides agree with TRBD2. CDR3 size: 15 residues. J was trimmed by 5 bases and V by 3 bases; bases with no gene match: 10. The germline CDR1 and CDR2 sequences are SQVTM and ANQGSEA. The CDR3 sequence: CSVDGQAGGAETQYF. CDR3 nucleotides: TGCAGCGTTGACGGTCAAGCGGGAGGAGCTGAGACCCAGTACTTC.

The chain employs TRBV7-8 and TRBJ1-1; a possible D gene is TRBD1 (5 bases). Germline-derived CDR1 and CDR2 are SGHVS and FQNEAQ. The V end lost 5 bases, the J end lost 4 bases, and 17 bases lay between the germline ends. This CDR3 comprises 15 residues. CDR3 DNA: TGTGCCAGCAGCGATTTCAGGGTTTCAGGCACTGAAGCTTTCTTT. Translating gives CASSDFRVSGTEAFF.